Given below is one TCR beta chain in context. The method was immunoSEQ multiplex PCR; TCRdb's version includes in-frame clones alone and lacks a portion of them. This sample has under 250,000 clones, with 80% to 85% found just once. This sample is part of a study of blood T cell repertoires in COVID-19. Study details: The samples span acute and convalescent COVID-19 from the United States, Italy and Spain. Sources were T cells, B-cell-depleted T cells, or PBMCs; the material itself was cDNA or gDNA.

The CDR3 spans 12 residues. CDR1 and CDR2 (germline): MNHNS, SASEGT. Deletions cut 3 bases from V and 7 bases from J, with 7 bases between. This chain joins TRBV6-1 and TRBJ1-5, with unresolved D. This clonotype was sampled from a woman aged 60-75 years with acute or convalescent COVID-19. Sequenced material: peripheral blood. CDR3 sequence (DNA): TGTGCCAGCAGTGATTCACGGCAGCCCCAGCATTTT. Protein product: CASSDSRQPQHF.